The sequence of this T cell receptor beta chain was determined in a study of response to subunit inactivated influenza vaccine. Germline V lookup: CDR1 ENHRY, CDR2 SYGVKD. The CDR3 contains 15 residues. V gave up 1 base and J gave up 7 bases, with 16 bases separating them. TCRdb redid the calling of the RT-PCR reads with MiXCR, one entry per CDR3 protein. The repertoire holds approximately 300,000 distinct CDR3 sequences, with around 20% as singletons. This clonotype was obtained from a man in his fifties or sixties who received an inactivated influenza vaccine. V and J are TRBV10-3 and TRBJ1-2; a weak D match, TRBD1 (5 bases). The specimen comprised PBMCs from blood, sampled about 20 months after vaccination. CDR3 nucleotide sequence: TGTGCCATCAGTGAGTTCGACACAAAAAGGGGTGGCTACACCTTC. Translating gives CAISEFDTKRGGYTF.